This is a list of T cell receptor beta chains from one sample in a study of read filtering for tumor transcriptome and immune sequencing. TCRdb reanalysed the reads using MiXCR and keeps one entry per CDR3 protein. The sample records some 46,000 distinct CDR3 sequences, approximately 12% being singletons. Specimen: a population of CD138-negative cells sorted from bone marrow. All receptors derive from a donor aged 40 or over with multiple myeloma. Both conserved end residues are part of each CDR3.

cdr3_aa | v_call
CASSNGLAGTDTQYF | TRBV7-9
CSVDRLTQETQYF | TRBV29-1
CSARTGWANTEAFF | TRBV20-1
CSVGSGRTNEQFF | TRBV29-1
CASSERQGRNAEAFF | TRBV2
CAWIRGTGTRTYNEQFF | TRBV30
CASSMTQNQPQHF | TRBV12-3/TRBV12-4
CSVDLGEETQYF | TRBV29-1
CSVDRGTGELFF | TRBV29-1
CAIRGDTANYGYTF | TRBV10-3
CASSQTSGSSAYEQYF | TRBV4-3
CASSPLTGQGLEKLFF | TRBV7-2
CSASGWDSYYEQYF | TRBV20-1
CASRSRTGQETQYF | TRBV3-1
CASSLRGNSNEQFF | TRBV7-3
CAWSVGPSNQPQHF | TRBV30
CASSDGSGRGYNERFF | TRBV6-4
CASSLGEANYGYTF | TRBV2
CASSSLAGASYEQYF | TRBV7-9
CASSQDGRGQRNYGYTF | TRBV14
CASSFLLAKNIQYF | TRBV5-6
CSVEPMSSGENNEQFF | TRBV29-1
CASSTTPNTEAFF | TRBV5-1
CATSRDEGTPYSNEQFF | TRBV15
CASGETGNYEQYF | TRBV12-3/TRBV12-4
CASSQVQGANQPQHF | TRBV4-1
CASRTTSGSTDTQYF | TRBV6-5
CASSLFGVLNEQFF | TRBV7-2
CASSAEVDEQFF | TRBV6-6
CASSFWGRSSPGELFF | TRBV5-5
CASTFSDSYEQYF | TRBV28
CASSSGQGRTEAFF | TRBV5-4
CASSPAMASGNERYF | TRBV18